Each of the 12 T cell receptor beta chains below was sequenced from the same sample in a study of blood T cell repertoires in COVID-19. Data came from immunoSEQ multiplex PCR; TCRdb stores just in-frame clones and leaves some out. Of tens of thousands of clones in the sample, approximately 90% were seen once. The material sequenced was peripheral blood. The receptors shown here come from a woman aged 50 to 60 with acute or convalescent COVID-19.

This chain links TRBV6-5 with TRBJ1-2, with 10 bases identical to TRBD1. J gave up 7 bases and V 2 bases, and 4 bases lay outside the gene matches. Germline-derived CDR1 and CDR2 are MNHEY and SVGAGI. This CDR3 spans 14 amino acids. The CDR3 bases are TGTGCCAGCAGTTACCGACAGGGGGCCGGTGGCTACACCTTC. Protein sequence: CASSYRQGAGGYTF.

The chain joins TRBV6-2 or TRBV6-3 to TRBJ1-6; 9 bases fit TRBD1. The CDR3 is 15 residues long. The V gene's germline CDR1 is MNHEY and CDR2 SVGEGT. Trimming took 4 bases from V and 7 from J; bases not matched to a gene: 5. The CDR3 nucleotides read TGTGCCAGCAGTTCCGGACAGGGGAACAATTCACCCCTCCACTTT. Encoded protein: CASSSGQGNNSPLHF.

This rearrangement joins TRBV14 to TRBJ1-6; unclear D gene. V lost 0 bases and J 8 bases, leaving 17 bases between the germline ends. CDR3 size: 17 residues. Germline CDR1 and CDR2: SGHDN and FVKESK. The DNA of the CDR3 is TGTGCCAGCAGCCAAGATCGGGGAATCCACGTTTATTCACCCCTCCACTTT. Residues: CASSQDRGIHVYSPLHF.

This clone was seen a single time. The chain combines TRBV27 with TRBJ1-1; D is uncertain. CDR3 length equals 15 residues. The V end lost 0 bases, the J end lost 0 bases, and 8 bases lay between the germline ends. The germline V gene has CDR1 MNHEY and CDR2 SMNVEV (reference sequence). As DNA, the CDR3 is TGTGCCAGCAGTTTATCAGGACTAATGAACACTGAAGCTTTCTTT. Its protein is CASSLSGLMNTEAFF.

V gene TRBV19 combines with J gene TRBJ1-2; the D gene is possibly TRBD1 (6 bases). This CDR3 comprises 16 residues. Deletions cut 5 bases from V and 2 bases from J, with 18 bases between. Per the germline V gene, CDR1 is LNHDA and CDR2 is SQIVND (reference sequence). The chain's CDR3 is CASSRHRDTSNYGYTF. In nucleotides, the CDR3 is TGTGCCAGTAGTCGACACCGGGACACCTCCAACTATGGCTACACCTTC.

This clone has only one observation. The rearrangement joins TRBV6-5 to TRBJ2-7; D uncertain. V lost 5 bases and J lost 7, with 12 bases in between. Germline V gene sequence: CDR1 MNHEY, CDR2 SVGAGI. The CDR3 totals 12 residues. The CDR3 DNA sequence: TGTGCCAGCAGTCCCCGGTCTCGGGAGCAGTACTTC. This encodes CASSPRSREQYF.

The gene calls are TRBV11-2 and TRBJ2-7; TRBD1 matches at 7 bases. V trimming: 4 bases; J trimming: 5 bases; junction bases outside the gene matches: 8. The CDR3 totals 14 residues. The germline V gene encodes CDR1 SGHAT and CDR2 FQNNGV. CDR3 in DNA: TGTGCCAGCAGCTCAGGGACAGCCGTCCACGAGCAGTACTTC. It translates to CASSSGTAVHEQYF. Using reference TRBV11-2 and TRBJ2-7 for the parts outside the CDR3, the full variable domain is EAGVAQSPRYKIIEKRQSVAFWCNPISGHATLYWYQQILGQGPKLLIQFQNNGVVDDSQLPKDRFSAERLKGVDSTLKIQPAKLEDSAVYLCASSSGTAVHEQYFGPGTRLTVT.

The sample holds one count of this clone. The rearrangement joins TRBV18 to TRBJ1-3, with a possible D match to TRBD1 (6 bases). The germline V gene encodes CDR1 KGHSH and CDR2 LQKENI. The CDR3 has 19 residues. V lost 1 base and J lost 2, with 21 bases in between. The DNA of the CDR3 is TGTGCCAGCTCACCACTTCGGGACAATGCAAAAGGCCCTGGAAACACCATATATTTT. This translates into CASSPLRDNAKGPGNTIYF. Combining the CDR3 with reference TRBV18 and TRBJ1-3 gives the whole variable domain NAGVMQNPRHLVRRRGQEARLRCSPMKGHSHVYWYRQLPEEGLKFMVYLQKENIIDESGMPKERFSAEFPKEGPSILRIQQVVRGDSAAYFCASSPLRDNAKGPGNTIYFGEGSWLTVV.

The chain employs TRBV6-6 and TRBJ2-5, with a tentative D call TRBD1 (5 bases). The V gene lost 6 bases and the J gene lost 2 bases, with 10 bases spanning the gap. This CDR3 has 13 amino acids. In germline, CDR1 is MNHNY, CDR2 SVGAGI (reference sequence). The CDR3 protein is CASRKGQQETQYF. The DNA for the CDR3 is TGTGCCAGCAGAAAGGGGCAGCAAGAGACCCAGTACTTC.

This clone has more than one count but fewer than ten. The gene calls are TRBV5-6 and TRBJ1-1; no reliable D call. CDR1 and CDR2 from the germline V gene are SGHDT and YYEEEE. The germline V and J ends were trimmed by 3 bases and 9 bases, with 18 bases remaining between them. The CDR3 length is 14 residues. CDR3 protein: CASSSRSGSEKAFF. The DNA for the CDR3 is TGTGCCAGCAGCTCCCGGTCCGGGTCGGAGAAAGCTTTCTTT.

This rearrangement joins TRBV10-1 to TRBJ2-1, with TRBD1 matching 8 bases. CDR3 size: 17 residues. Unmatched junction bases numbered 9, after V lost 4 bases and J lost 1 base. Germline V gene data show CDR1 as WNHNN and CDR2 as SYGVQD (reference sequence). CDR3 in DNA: TGCGCCAGCAGTGGGTCCACCGGACAGGGATCCTACAATGAGCAGTTCTTC. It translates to CASSGSTGQGSYNEQFF.

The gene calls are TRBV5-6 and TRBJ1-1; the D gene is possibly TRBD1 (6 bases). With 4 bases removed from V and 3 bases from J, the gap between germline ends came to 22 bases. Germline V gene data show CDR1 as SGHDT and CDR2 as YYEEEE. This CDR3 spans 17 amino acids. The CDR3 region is CASSQSRQVAWDTEAFF. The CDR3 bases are TGTGCCAGCAGCCAAAGCCGACAGGTCGCTTGGGACACTGAAGCTTTCTTT.